These 24 T cell receptor beta chains share one sample of origin, sequenced in a study of T cell responses to AZD1222 COVID-19 vaccine. TCRdb keeps only in-frame clones here, not all; method: immunoSEQ multiplex PCR. The table includes 150,000 or so clones, roughly 92% detected once. This specimen was peripheral blood, taken on day 0 of AZD1222 vaccination. Receptors originate from an adult in good health.

The sample holds one count of this clone. This chain connects TRBV3-1 (or the pseudogene TRBV3-2) to TRBJ2-1, with 12 bases that match TRBD2. Germline V gene lookup returns CDR1 LGHDT and CDR2 YNNKEL (reference sequence). V was pared by 1 base and J by 9 bases, with 7 bases of the junction left unmatched. The length of the CDR3 is 16 residues. The CDR3 region is CASSQGTSGGRGEQFF. CDR3 coding DNA: TGTGCCAGCAGCCAAGGAACTAGCGGGGGGCGGGGTGAGCAGTTCTTC.

The chain has TRBV5-4 and TRBJ1-2; possibly TRBD1 for D (5 bases). The CDR3 spans 14 residues. Germline values: CDR1 SGHNT, CDR2 YYREEE (reference sequence). V was pared by 2 bases and J by 4 bases, with 12 bases between. The CDR3 DNA follows: TGTGCCAGCAGCTTTCCGGGGGGAGTCTATGGCTACACCTTC. Its translation: CASSFPGGVYGYTF.

The CDR3 DNA reads TGCGCCAGCAGCCCCCTTGGGAGCGGGGGATCCTTTGGGGCGCAGTATTTT. Its protein is CASSPLGSGGSFGAQYF. The chain recombines TRBV4-1 with TRBJ2-3; 8 bases match TRBD2. CDR1 and CDR2 from the germline V gene are MGHRA and YSYEKL. J was trimmed by 10 bases and V by 4 bases; bases with no gene match: 19. This CDR3 comprises 17 residues.

V usage is TRBV27 and J usage is TRBJ2-1; D might be TRBD1 (6 bases). The germline V gene encodes CDR1 MNHEY and CDR2 SMNVEV (reference sequence). There are 13 residues in the CDR3. With 5 bases removed from V and 6 bases from J, the gap between germline ends came to 11 bases. CDR3 sequence: CASSIQGTNEQFF. Here the CDR3 DNA reads TGTGCCAGCAGTATTCAGGGGACCAATGAGCAGTTCTTC.

The gene calls are TRBV10-3 and TRBJ1-5; no definite D call. This CDR3 has 15 amino acids. V was cut by 2 bases and J by 2 bases, with 10 bases left in between. Looked up from germline, CDR1 is ENHRY and CDR2 is SYGVKD. The CDR3 DNA sequence: TGTGCCATCAGTGAGGAGGGCCGCGGCAATCAGCCCCAGCATTTT. It is translated as CAISEEGRGNQPQHF.

The rearrangement links TRBV7-2 to TRBJ2-2; no clear D gene. Germline V gene lookup returns CDR1 SGHTA and CDR2 FQGNSA. This CDR3 is 14 amino acids long. The V end lost 1 base, the J end lost 4 bases, and 7 bases lay between the germline ends. CDR3 protein: CASSLVGFTGELFF. The CDR3 DNA is TGTGCCAGCAGCTTAGTCGGTTTCACCGGGGAGCTGTTTTTT.

The V call is TRBV24-1, the J call TRBJ1-2; 8 nucleotides align to TRBD1. This CDR3 has 14 residues. Germline assignment: CDR1 KGHDR and CDR2 SFDVKD. V gave up 3 bases and J gave up 7 bases; unmatched junction bases: 6. CDR3: CATSDTTGDGGYTF. CDR3 DNA sequence: TGTGCCACCAGTGATACGACAGGGGATGGTGGCTACACCTTC.

The chain links TRBV4-1 to TRBJ1-4; TRBD1 is a possible D gene (5 bases). The CDR3 runs to 15 residues. The germline V gene has CDR1 MGHRA and CDR2 YSYEKL. Trimming took 3 bases from V and 7 from J, leaving 15 bases between them. The CDR3 sequence is CASSHPTRGTEKLFF. The CDR3 DNA reads TGCGCCAGCAGCCACCCGACGAGGGGAACTGAAAAACTGTTTTTT.

The chain links TRBV28 to TRBJ1-2; TRBD1 matches 9 bases. Trimming at V came to 6 bases and at J to 5 bases, leaving 4 bases not matched to a gene. The CDR3 is 13 amino acids. Germline CDR1 is MDHEN and CDR2 is SYDVKM. CDR3 loop: CASRKTGGYGYTF. As DNA, the CDR3 is TGTGCCAGCAGAAAGACAGGGGGATATGGCTACACCTTC.

The chain uses TRBV14 and TRBJ1-1; the match to TRBD1 covers 9 bases. V was clipped by 5 bases and J by 12 bases; unmatched bases: 19. CDR3 size: 16 residues. Germline V CDR1 and CDR2: SGHDN, FVKESK. CDR3 sequence reads: CASSSRTGTGSGGSFF. CDR3 nucleotide sequence: TGTGCCAGCAGCTCACGAACCGGGACAGGGTCCGGTGGATCTTTCTTT.

This sequence joins TRBV3-1 (or the pseudogene TRBV3-2) and TRBJ1-4, with D unresolved. The CDR3 runs 14 residues. The germline gives CDR1 LGHDT, CDR2 YNNKEL (reference sequence). Trimming removed 4 bases from V and 0 bases from J, with 6 bases in between. The CDR3 region is CASSLRSTNEKLFF. DNA of the CDR3: TGTGCCAGCAGCCTCAGGTCAACTAATGAAAAACTGTTTTTT.

The chain carries TRBV3-1 (or the pseudogene TRBV3-2) and TRBJ1-5, with D maybe TRBD1 (6 bases). There are 15 residues in the CDR3. V was clipped by 0 bases and J by 0 bases, with 6 bases between them. CDR1 is LGHDT and CDR2 is YNNKEL in the germline V gene (reference sequence). In DNA, the CDR3 is TGTGCCAGCAGCCAAGAGACAGGTAGCAATCAGCCCCAGCATTTT. This codes for CASSQETGSNQPQHF.

V gene TRBV11-2 combines with J gene TRBJ2-3; TRBD2 matches at 9 bases. The CDR3 has 15 residues. V dropped 6 bases and J dropped 4; count of bases not matched to a gene: 8. CDR1 and CDR2 (germline): SGHAT, FQNNGV. The CDR3 protein is CASRDGTSRSDTQYF. CDR3 nucleotides: TGTGCCAGCAGGGACGGGACTAGCAGGTCAGATACGCAGTATTTT.

This clone has just a few counts. The gene calls are TRBV29-1 and TRBJ2-7, with 8 bases that match TRBD1. The CDR3 has 13 residues. In germline, CDR1 is SQVTM, CDR2 ANQGSEA. With 7 bases clipped from V and 4 bases from J, the junction kept 9 bases outside the gene matches. CDR3 sequence: CSGTLTGGYEQYF. The CDR3 nucleotides are TGCAGCGGTACGCTAACAGGGGGGTACGAGCAGTACTTC.

The CDR3 region is CASSPQGQGTEKLFF. As DNA, the CDR3 is TGTGCCAGCTCACCCCAGGGACAGGGGACTGAAAAACTGTTTTTT. V usage is TRBV18 and J usage is TRBJ1-4; 10 nucleotides match TRBD1. J gave up 7 bases and V 3 bases, and 5 bases lay outside the gene matches. Looked up from germline, CDR1 is KGHSH and CDR2 is LQKENI. This CDR3 comprises 15 residues.

This clone has only one observation. This chain links TRBV2 with TRBJ1-1; unclear D gene. The length of the CDR3 is 12 residues. Germline V gene sequence: CDR1 SNHLY, CDR2 FYNNEI. Between the trimmed V and J ends, which lost 5 bases and 7 bases, there was a span of 11 bases. The chain's CDR3 is CASSQAGGEAFF. CDR3 nucleotide sequence: TGTGCCAGCAGTCAGGCAGGTGGTGAAGCTTTCTTT.

The chain uses TRBV2 and TRBJ1-2; 7 positions agree with TRBD1. The V segment lost 8 bases and the J segment 4 bases; nucleotides outside the gene matches: 10. Germline V CDR1 and CDR2: SNHLY, FYNNEI. The CDR3 runs 14 residues. CDR3 nucleotides: TGTGCCAGCTCGGGACAGACCTTTCTCTATGGCTACACCTTC. This codes for CASSGQTFLYGYTF.

This chain links TRBV6-6 with TRBJ2-7; D is uncertain. CDR3 length: 12 residues. Looked up from germline, CDR1 is MNHNY and CDR2 is SVGAGI (reference sequence). The V end was cut by 6 bases, the J end by 0 bases, with 6 bases between. In DNA form, the CDR3 reads TGTGCCAGCAGCCTCGACTCCTACGAGCAGTACTTC. Protein: CASSLDSYEQYF.

The rearrangement uses TRBV19 and TRBJ2-3; tentatively, D is TRBD2 (6 bases). The V end was cut by 9 bases, the J end by 0 bases, with 16 bases between. CDR1 is LNHDA and CDR2 is SQIVND in the germline V gene (reference sequence). The CDR3 is 15 amino acids. CDR3 in amino acids: CASGRGSGSTDTQYF. The DNA for the CDR3 is TGTGCCAGCGGGCGGGGAAGTGGTAGCACAGATACGCAGTATTTT.

There are a few counts of this clone. The chain combines TRBV5-1 with TRBJ2-1; TRBD2 matches 9 bases. Germline trimming cut 3 bases from V and 7 bases from J; bases unmatched to any gene: 11. The CDR3 loop spans 16 amino acids. Germline-derived CDR1 and CDR2 are SGHRS and YFSETQ. In DNA, the CDR3 is TGCGCCAGCAGCTCGAGGACTAGCGATAGCCCTAATGAGCAGTTCTTC. It is translated as CASSSRTSDSPNEQFF. Full variable domain (remainder filled in from reference TRBV5-1 and TRBJ2-1): KAGVTQTPRYLIKTRGQQVTLSCSPISGHRSVSWYQQTPGQGLQFLFEYFSETQRNKGNFPGRFSGRQFSNSRSEMNVSTLELGDSALYLCASSSRTSDSPNEQFFGPGTRLTVL.

This sequence joins TRBV28 and TRBJ2-5; D is undetermined. Germline CDR1 and CDR2: MDHEN and SYDVKM. V lost 5 bases to trimming and J lost 0 bases, with 10 bases between them. This CDR3 comprises 14 residues. CDR3 sequence: CASSPNRDQETQYF. Here the CDR3 DNA reads TGTGCCAGCAGTCCAAACCGGGACCAAGAGACCCAGTACTTC.

The chain has TRBV19 and TRBJ1-2, with 9 bases that match TRBD1. There are 15 residues in the CDR3. Germline trimming cut 4 bases from V and 10 bases from J; bases unmatched to any gene: 13. CDR1 and CDR2 from the germline V gene are LNHDA and SQIVND (reference sequence). CDR3 bases: TGTGCCAGTAGTACCGAGTCCGGGACAGGGATCCCCTACACCTTC. It specifies CASSTESGTGIPYTF.

As regards this clone: The junction departs from the called germline gene at one end, perhaps through a read error. The rearrangement uses TRBV7-7 and TRBJ2-1; either TRBD1 or TRBD2 may fit D (6 bases each). Germline assignment: CDR1 SSHAT and CDR2 FNYEAQ (reference sequence). This CDR3 spans 15 amino acids. This CDR3 is CASSLVRGVYNEQFF. DNA of the CDR3: TGTGCTAGCAGCTTAGTTAGGGGGGTTTACAATGAGCAGTTCTTC. Full variable domain (outside the CDR3, taken from reference TRBV7-7 and TRBJ2-1): GAGVSQSPRYKVTKRGQDVTLRCDPISSHATLYWYQQALGQGPEFLTYFNYEAQPDKSGLPSDRFSAERPEGSISTLTIQRTEQRDSAMYRCASSLVRGVYNEQFFGPGTRLTVL.

The chain uses TRBV5-1 and TRBJ1-5; D not certain. V was shortened by 2 bases and J by 0 bases, with 3 bases between the two germline ends. Per germline, CDR1 SGHRS and CDR2 YFSETQ. The CDR3 spans 13 residues. CDR3 loop: CASSLDSNQPQHF. The CDR3 DNA reads TGCGCCAGCAGCTTAGATAGCAATCAGCCCCAGCATTTT.